These 29 T cell receptor beta chains share one sample of origin, sequenced in a study of CXCR3-negative and CXCR3-positive naive CD8 T cells. Study observations and caveats: Hydrophobicity was higher for TRB CDR3s found in CXCR3-positive naive cells than in CXCR3-negative naive cells.

Libraries of TRB cDNA were made by 5' RACE and carried UMIs. TCRdb re-called the 5' RACE reads and catalogs CDR3 proteins one per entry, DNA excluded. The listing contains about 84,000 distinct CDR3 sequences. What these receptors recognize is not known. The sample was naive CXCR3+ CD8+ T cells from blood. Regarding subset: CD45RO-CCR7+CD27+CD95- naive CD8+ T cells expressing CXCR3 (TNR3+). These receptors were obtained from a human donor in good health. Some clones in this sample may be carry-over from other donors' samples.

J is TRBJ2-5 and V is TRBV7-6; TCRdb's D gene call, TRBD1, goes unchecked for lack of DNA. Germline V gene sequence: CDR1 SGHVS, CDR2 FNYEAQ. The CDR3 sequence is 14 residues long. The CDR3 here is CASSLNRVKETQYF.

The chain couples TRBV29-1 to TRBJ2-7; as DNA is missing, the TRBD1 call by TCRdb cannot be tested. CDR1 and CDR2 from the germline V gene are SQVTM and ANQGSEA. There are 14 residues in the CDR3. CDR3 protein: CSVDVTDRVDEQYF.

The chain combines TRBV19 with TRBJ1-1. The CDR3 runs 11 residues. CDR1 is LNHDA, CDR2 SQIVND, per germline (reference sequence). This CDR3 is CASNTTLEAFF.

The genes are TRBV19 and TRBJ2-7; TCRdb indicates TRBD1, and absent DNA this call remains unverified. The CDR3 has 12 amino acids. Looked up from germline, CDR1 is LNHDA and CDR2 is SQIVND (reference sequence). CDR3: CASSGASYEQYF.

The chain carries TRBV12-3 or TRBV12-4 and TRBJ2-3; TCRdb names TRBD2, which stays unverified in the absence of DNA. The CDR3 is 14 residues long. CDR3 in amino acids: CASSSGRPADTQYF.

CDR3 residues: CASSLNEKLFF. This chain links TRBV7-9 with TRBJ1-4. Per the germline V gene, CDR1 is SEHNR and CDR2 is FQNEAQ (reference sequence). CDR3 length equals 11 residues.

The chain has TRBV11-3 and TRBJ2-7; TCRdb picks TRBD2, but there is no DNA to check that call. CDR1 is SGHNT, CDR2 YENEEA, per germline. CDR3 size: 14 residues. The CDR3 protein is CASSLLGKGHEQYF.

The chain carries TRBV20-1 and TRBJ2-1; there is no DNA to check the TCRdb D call of TRBD2. Looked up from germline, CDR1 is DFQATT and CDR2 is SNEGSKA (reference sequence). This CDR3 region has 14 residues. CDR3 protein: CSARGLAGYNEQFF.

The CDR3 reads CASSLDGSAAYEQYF. V usage is TRBV7-2 and J usage is TRBJ2-7; TCRdb lists TRBD2, though no DNA is available to test this call. CDR3 length: 15 amino acids. From germline, CDR1 is SGHTA and CDR2 FQGNSA.

The V gene is TRBV7-8, the J gene TRBJ2-7; TCRdb's D call of TRBD2 is untestable without DNA. The CDR3 covers 16 residues. CDR1 SGHVS and CDR2 FQNEAQ come from the germline V gene. CDR3: CASSLGGLASAYEQYF.

The rearrangement uses TRBV6-5 and TRBJ2-3; TCRdb reports TRBD1, a call that lacks DNA to check it against. The germline V gene encodes CDR1 MNHEY and CDR2 SVGAGI. The CDR3 is made up of 14 amino acids. CDR3 sequence reads: CASNRVSAPDTQYF.

The chain combines TRBV29-1 with TRBJ2-1; absent DNA, TCRdb's TRBD1 call cannot be checked. This CDR3 is built from 12 residues. Germline V gene lookup returns CDR1 SQVTM and CDR2 ANQGSEA. The CDR3 loop is CSVGLGGHEQFF.

V and J are TRBV5-1 and TRBJ1-4; TCRdb's assignment of TRBD1 cannot be checked, as there is no DNA. CDR1 is SGHRS and CDR2 is YFSETQ in the germline V gene. The CDR3 is made up of 13 amino acids. CDR3 region: CASSLERGQGLFF.

This sequence joins TRBV7-9 and TRBJ1-1. The CDR3 is 14 residues long. CDR1 and CDR2 (germline): SEHNR, FQNEAQ (reference sequence). The CDR3 sequence is CASSRDAPRAIAFF.

The chain is built from TRBV20-1 and TRBJ1-2; TCRdb reports TRBD1, a call that lacks DNA to check it against. Germline V gene data show CDR1 as DFQATT and CDR2 as SNEGSKA (reference sequence). The CDR3 has 19 amino acids. The CDR3 protein is CSARDYVFTDKEANYGYTF.

V and J are TRBV28 and TRBJ2-1. CDR1 and CDR2 from the germline V gene are MDHEN and SYDVKM. The CDR3 totals 11 residues. The chain's CDR3 is CASSRSREQFF.

This chain connects TRBV4-3 to TRBJ2-2; TCRdb's assignment of TRBD1 cannot be checked, as there is no DNA. CDR3 length: 16 amino acids. The germline V gene encodes CDR1 LGHNA and CDR2 YSLEER. CDR3 in amino acids: CASSHGEGAGTGELFF.

The rearrangement uses TRBV29-1 and TRBJ2-1; checking the TCRdb D call of TRBD2 is not possible without DNA. The CDR3 is 16 amino acids. The germline gives CDR1 SQVTM, CDR2 ANQGSEA. CDR3 in amino acids: CSVEGASGSVGNEQFF.

The genes are TRBV28 and TRBJ2-1; TCRdb lists TRBD1, though no DNA is available to test this call. The CDR3 totals 15 residues. Germline lookup yields CDR1 MDHEN and CDR2 SYDVKM. CDR3 residues: CASSRQGWGHNEQFF.

The rearrangement joins TRBV7-9 to TRBJ2-1; TCRdb outputs TRBD1, but without DNA this stays unchecked. Germline CDR1 is SEHNR and CDR2 is FQNEAQ (reference sequence). The CDR3 sequence is 19 residues long. CDR3 sequence reads: CASSLRGTPGKPDYNEQFF.

This chain connects TRBV6-6 to TRBJ1-4. Germline-derived CDR1 and CDR2 are MNHNY and SVGAGI (reference sequence). The CDR3 covers 12 residues. The CDR3: CASSSLGRQLFF.

The chain uses TRBV28 and TRBJ2-7; lacking DNA, the TRBD1 call made by TCRdb goes unchecked. Looked up from germline, CDR1 is MDHEN and CDR2 is SYDVKM. The CDR3 has 15 amino acids. CDR3 region: CASSYSGALSYEQYF.

The rearrangement joins TRBV3-1 to TRBJ2-1; TCRdb gives TRBD1 as the D gene, but with no DNA this cannot be confirmed. Germline-derived CDR1 and CDR2 are LGHDT and YNNKEL (reference sequence). This CDR3 contains 14 residues. This CDR3 is CASSQTGGNNEQFF.

CDR3 sequence: CASSQSSGRRKNIQYF. V is TRBV14 and J is TRBJ2-4; TCRdb indicates TRBD1, and absent DNA this call remains unverified. CDR3 size: 16 residues. CDR1 and CDR2 from the germline V gene are SGHDN and FVKESK.

The chain recombines TRBV20-1 with TRBJ2-5; the D call of TRBD2 rests on TCRdb alone, since no DNA is present to check it. The CDR3 loop spans 13 amino acids. In germline, CDR1 is DFQATT, CDR2 SNEGSKA (reference sequence). The chain's CDR3 is CSAGGGGFGTQYF.

This chain links TRBV6-1 with TRBJ1-5. Germline V gives CDR1 MNHNS, CDR2 SASEGT. The CDR3 length is 15 residues. CDR3: CASRDRAYSNQPQHF.

The chain is built from TRBV12-3 or TRBV12-4 and TRBJ1-2; TCRdb's D call of TRBD1 is untestable without DNA. The CDR3 contains 15 residues. CDR3 amino acids: CASSISSTGAYGYTF.

The chain uses TRBV12-3 or TRBV12-4 and TRBJ2-1. This CDR3 comprises 11 residues. The chain's CDR3 is CASSSENEQFF.

V and J are TRBV5-1 and TRBJ2-5; TCRdb's D call, TRBD2, is unchecked because there is no DNA. The CDR3 spans 16 residues. The germline V gene encodes CDR1 SGHRS and CDR2 YFSETQ. The CDR3 loop reads CASSLELAGGQETQYF.